This TCR beta chain was recorded in a study of blood T cell repertoires in COVID-19. The wider study: From the United States, Italy and Spain came samples of acute and convalescent COVID-19. PBMCs, B-cell-depleted T cells, or T cells provided the cDNA or gDNA that made up the material.

Trimming took 5 bases from V and 4 from J, leaving 10 bases between them. This CDR3 is 14 amino acids long. Germline CDR1 reads SGDLS; CDR2 reads YYNGEE. Original processing methods: Nucleated cell number was recorded as an estimate derived from reference gene primer amplification. The method was immunoSEQ multiplex PCR; TCRdb's version includes in-frame clones alone and lacks a portion of them. The DNA gave D and trimming, while V, J and clone size come from that table. The top ten hold less than 1.6% of the sample, which has 200,000 to 300,000 clones, 85% to 90% seen once. This receptor was obtained from a woman aged 40-49 years who had recovered from COVID-19. The V gene is TRBV9, the J gene TRBJ1-6; unclear D gene. The sample was peripheral blood. The CDR3 DNA reads TGTGCCAGCAGTGAGACAACGTATAATTCACCCCTCCACTTT. Amino acid sequence: CASSETTYNSPLHF.